Below are 26 T cell receptor beta chains sequenced from a single sample in a study of blood T cell repertoires in COVID-19. Only in-frame clones appear in the TCRdb table, and some are missing; sequencing was by immunoSEQ multiplex PCR. This sample has 110,000 or so clones, with around 85% found just once. Material for sequencing was peripheral blood. All receptors come from an older woman with COVID-19, enrolled during active disease.

This clone is a singleton in its sample. The genes are TRBV25-1 and TRBJ2-3; D unresolved. Trimming took off 0 bases at V and 4 bases at J, with 8 bases between the two ends. The germline V gene has CDR1 MGHDK and CDR2 SYGVNS. The CDR3 loop spans 14 amino acids. The CDR3 nucleotides are TGTGCCAGCAGTGAATACCTATTGCCAGATACGCAGTATTTT. It codes for CASSEYLLPDTQYF.

V gene TRBV14 combines with J gene TRBJ1-1; D call uncertain. Trimming stripped 0 bases from V and 0 bases from J, with 2 bases between. CDR1 SGHDN and CDR2 FVKESK come from the germline V gene. This CDR3 has 13 amino acids. Here the CDR3 reads CASSQDMNTEAFF. CDR3 DNA sequence: TGTGCCAGCAGCCAAGATATGAACACTGAAGCTTTCTTT. The variable domain in full, completed from reference TRBV14 and TRBJ1-1, reads EAGVTQFPSHSVIEKGQTVTLRCDPISGHDNLYWYRRVMGKEIKFLLHFVKESKQDESGMPNNRFLAERTGGTYSTLKVQPAELEDSGVYFCASSQDMNTEAFFGQGTRLTVV.

This clone was counted once. The CDR3 sequence is CASTGIRDRGSEAFF. As DNA, the CDR3 is TGTGCCAGCACAGGTATAAGGGACAGGGGATCTGAAGCTTTCTTT. V usage is TRBV2 and J usage is TRBJ1-1, with 10 bases matching TRBD1. Unmatched junction bases numbered 11, after V lost 7 bases and J lost 6 bases. Germline assignment: CDR1 SNHLY and CDR2 FYNNEI. This CDR3 region has 15 residues.

This clone is medium-sized within its sample. This sequence joins TRBV6-1 and TRBJ1-1; 11 positions agree with TRBD1. Germline lookup yields CDR1 MNHNS and CDR2 SASEGT. The junction had 8 bases not matched to a gene; V was cut back by 4 bases and J by 4 bases. This CDR3 is 16 amino acids long. The CDR3: CASSGLTGTGGTEAFF. The CDR3 nucleotides read TGTGCCAGCAGTGGCCTCACCGGGACAGGGGGCACTGAAGCTTTCTTT.

The V gene is TRBV27, the J gene TRBJ1-3, with no clear D. CDR1 is MNHEY, CDR2 SMNVEV, per germline (reference sequence). The V end lost 3 bases, the J end lost 1 base, and 7 bases lay between the germline ends. The CDR3 spans 14 residues. The CDR3 spells CASSFGRSGNTIYF. In DNA form, the CDR3 reads TGTGCCAGCAGTTTTGGGCGATCTGGAAACACCATATATTTT.

The chain couples TRBV27 to TRBJ1-1; D unclear. V lost 6 bases, J lost 1 base, and 12 bases lay in between. Germline CDR1 is MNHEY and CDR2 is SMNVEV (reference sequence). This CDR3 is built from 14 residues. The CDR3 DNA is TGTGCCAGCAGACCCCCCGGCGGGAACACTGAAGCTTTCTTT. Translated: CASRPPGGNTEAFF.

The rearrangement links TRBV5-4 to TRBJ2-1, with D perhaps matching TRBD2 (6 bases). The germline gives CDR1 SGHNT, CDR2 YYREEE (reference sequence). The V end was cut by 6 bases, the J end by 3 bases, with 25 bases between. There are 18 residues in the CDR3. The CDR3 spells CASTLYASSGLVYNEQFF. The CDR3 DNA follows: TGTGCCAGCACCCTATATGCGTCCTCGGGACTCGTCTACAATGAGCAGTTCTTC.

The chain joins TRBV12-3 or TRBV12-4 to TRBJ2-5; TRBD1 might be the D (5 bases). This CDR3 has 13 amino acids. V lost 6 bases and J 2 bases, leaving 10 bases between the germline ends. CDR3 coding DNA: TGTGCCAGCAGGACAGAGGCTCAAGAGACCCAGTACTTC. Translating gives CASRTEAQETQYF.

The rearrangement joins TRBV6-5 to TRBJ1-2; D ambiguous. Germline V gene data show CDR1 as MNHEY and CDR2 as SVGAGI. This CDR3 has 15 amino acids. V shed 6 bases and J shed 3 bases, with 17 bases lying between them. DNA for the CDR3: TGTGCCAGCAGCGAGGCCATACTTAAGGACTATGGCTACACCTTC. This gives the protein CASSEAILKDYGYTF.

The rearrangement joins TRBV7-2 to TRBJ2-5, with TRBD2 matching 8 bases. After removal of 4 bases from V and 5 bases from J, the junction contained 9 bases not matched to a gene. CDR3 length: 15 amino acids. The V gene's germline CDR1 is SGHTA and CDR2 FQGNSA. The CDR3, as DNA: TGTGCCAGCAGCTCCTGGACTAGCTCGCTGGAGACCCAGTACTTC. This translates into CASSSWTSSLETQYF.

The V call is TRBV4-1, the J call TRBJ2-3; no clear D. Germline loops: CDR1 MGHRA, CDR2 YSYEKL. Trimming left V 1 base short and J 4 bases short, with 6 bases between. CDR3 length equals 13 residues. The CDR3 spells CASSQVIADTQYF. The DNA of the CDR3 is TGCGCCAGCAGCCAAGTGATAGCAGATACGCAGTATTTT.

This sequence joins TRBV5-8 and TRBJ1-4, with 8 bases matching TRBD1. Germline trimming cut 4 bases from V and 4 bases from J; bases unmatched to any gene: 3. CDR3 length: 14 residues. CDR1 is SGHTS, CDR2 YDEGEE, per germline. In DNA form, the CDR3 reads TGTGCCAGCAGCCTCAGGGGGCTTAATGAAAAACTGTTTTTT. It encodes CASSLRGLNEKLFF.

The chain uses TRBV30 and TRBJ2-3, with a tentative D call TRBD2 (6 bases). The germline V gene has CDR1 GTSNPN and CDR2 SVGIG (reference sequence). V lost 1 base, J lost 2 bases, and 13 bases lay in between. The CDR3 has 15 residues. The chain's CDR3 is CAWSGRGGDTDTQYF. Here the CDR3 DNA reads TGTGCCTGGAGTGGACGGGGCGGGGACACAGATACGCAGTATTTT.

The rearrangement uses TRBV5-5 and TRBJ2-4; the match to TRBD1 covers 7 bases. The germline V gene has CDR1 SGHKS and CDR2 YYEKEE (reference sequence). Trimming took 4 bases from V and 2 from J; bases not matched to a gene: 15. The CDR3 is 18 amino acids. Here the CDR3 DNA reads TGTGCCAGCAGCCTTTTACAGGGGTCATCCTATCCCAAAAACATTCAGTACTTC. Its protein is CASSLLQGSSYPKNIQYF.

The chain joins TRBV3-1 (or the pseudogene TRBV3-2) to TRBJ1-1; tentative D call: TRBD1 (5 bases). This CDR3 is 15 amino acids long. Trimming pared 0 bases from V and 3 bases from J, leaving 11 bases between. Germline assignment: CDR1 LGHDT and CDR2 YNNKEL (reference sequence). Here the CDR3 DNA reads TGTGCCAGCAGCCAAGACAGGGTTTCTCACACTGAAGCTTTCTTT. Translation gives CASSQDRVSHTEAFF.

This rearrangement joins TRBV3-1 (or the pseudogene TRBV3-2) to TRBJ2-5, with D possibly TRBD2 on 6 matching bases. CDR3 length: 14 amino acids. The germline V gene has CDR1 LGHDT and CDR2 YNNKEL (reference sequence). The ends were cut back, 4 bases at V and 2 bases at J, with 11 bases in the middle. Here the CDR3 reads CASSRRDFQETQYF. CDR3 nucleotides: TGTGCCAGCAGCCGAAGGGACTTTCAAGAGACCCAGTACTTC.

The chain has TRBV3-1 (or the pseudogene TRBV3-2) and TRBJ1-1; D gene ambiguous. Germline V lookup: CDR1 LGHDT, CDR2 YNNKEL (reference sequence). V shed 4 bases and J shed 1 base, with 10 bases lying between them. The CDR3 sequence is 14 residues long. CDR3 in amino acids: CASSPRLGNTEAFF. For the CDR3, the DNA is TGTGCCAGCAGCCCCAGGTTGGGGAACACTGAAGCTTTCTTT.

The V gene is TRBV7-9, the J gene TRBJ2-3; D is unclear. V lost 5 bases, J lost 3 bases, and 6 bases lay in between. The CDR3 runs 12 residues. CDR1 and CDR2 from the germline V gene are SEHNR and FQNEAQ (reference sequence). DNA for the CDR3: TGTGCCAGCAGCCCCTATACAGATACGCAGTATTTT. It translates to CASSPYTDTQYF.

The chain is built from TRBV21-1 and TRBJ1-6; TRBD1 is taken as the D call from the table, unchecked against the DNA. TRBV21-1 represents a pseudogene. There are 15 residues in the CDR3. CDR3 nucleotide sequence: TGTGCCAGCAGCAGCTACAGGGGACAGAATTCACCCCTCCACTTT. It codes for CASSSYRGQNSPLHF.

The chain links TRBV3-1 (or the pseudogene TRBV3-2) to TRBJ1-3, with 12 bases fitting TRBD1. J gave up 4 bases and V 5 bases, and 3 bases lay outside the gene matches. The CDR3 sequence is 15 residues long. The germline V gene has CDR1 LGHDT and CDR2 YNNKEL (reference sequence). The CDR3 reads CASSRDRGQGNTIYF. The CDR3 DNA follows: TGTGCCAGCAGCAGGGACAGGGGGCAAGGAAACACCATATATTTT.

The chain uses TRBV5-6 and TRBJ2-3; 8 bases align to TRBD2. Germline V gene sequence: CDR1 SGHDT, CDR2 YYEEEE. After removal of 0 bases from V and 4 bases from J, the junction contained 10 bases not matched to a gene. This CDR3 is built from 17 residues. CDR3 sequence (DNA): TGTGCCAGCAGCTTGGCGTCTTCCCGGGGGGGGGCAGATACGCAGTATTTT. This encodes CASSLASSRGGADTQYF.

The chain uses TRBV19 and TRBJ1-1, with 7 bases aligning to TRBD1. Germline values: CDR1 LNHDA, CDR2 SQIVND (reference sequence). The V and J ends lost 8 bases and 1 base, in that order; junction bases with no gene match: 7. This CDR3 contains 14 residues. This CDR3 reads CASLTGTANTEAFF. The CDR3 DNA sequence: TGTGCCAGTCTTACCGGGACAGCGAACACTGAAGCTTTCTTT.

For this clone: At the DNA level, this CDR3 is encoded by other sequences in the same sample as well. This chain joins TRBV19 and TRBJ1-1; no clear D gene. The CDR3 length is 13 residues. With 5 bases removed from V and 0 bases from J, the gap between germline ends came to 7 bases. Per the germline V gene, CDR1 is LNHDA and CDR2 is SQIVND (reference sequence). In nucleotides, the CDR3 is TGTGCCAGTAGTCAGGCTCTGAACACTGAAGCTTTCTTT. Amino acids: CASSQALNTEAFF.

This clone has just one count. This sequence joins TRBV5-8 and TRBJ2-1; no clear D gene. Germline CDR1 and CDR2: SGHTS and YDEGEE. Trimming stripped 10 bases from V and 6 bases from J, with 5 bases between. This CDR3 spans 9 amino acids. The CDR3 spells CAPSNEQFF. CDR3 DNA sequence: TGTGCCCCCAGCAATGAGCAGTTCTTC. Based on the CDR3 plus reference TRBV5-8 and TRBJ2-1, the full variable domain is EAGVTQSPTHLIKTRGQQATLRCSPISGHTSVYWYQQALGLGLQFLLWYDEGEERNRGNFPPRFSGRQFPNYSSELNVNALELEDSALYLCAPSNEQFFGPGTRLTVL.

A word on this clone: Other DNA sequences in the same sample also yield this CDR3. This chain uses TRBV3-1 (or the pseudogene TRBV3-2) with TRBJ2-2; D not certain. Germline CDR1 and CDR2: LGHDT and YNNKEL (reference sequence). The V and J ends lost 0 bases and 2 bases respectively, with 4 bases between them. The CDR3 extends over 14 amino acids. In DNA, the CDR3 is TGTGCCAGCAGCCAAGATACAAACACCGGGGAGCTGTTTTTT. This gives the protein CASSQDTNTGELFF.

The gene calls are TRBV27 and TRBJ2-7; 9 nucleotides match TRBD2. Germline CDR1 and CDR2: MNHEY and SMNVEV (reference sequence). The CDR3 spans 14 residues. Trimming cost V 3 bases and J 5 bases; bases outside gene matches: 5. CDR3 bases: TGTGCCAGCAGTTTTCGCGGGGGGGCTAACGAGCAGTACTTC. This sequence encodes CASSFRGGANEQYF.